This T cell receptor (beta chain) is drawn from a study of cytomegalovirus exposure and HLA in healthy donors. Study in general: The Caucasian-associated ancestry cluster held around 76% of 350 to 450 genotyped donors.

Deletions cut 6 bases from V and 5 bases from J, with 14 bases between. Looked up from germline, CDR1 is MGHDK and CDR2 is SYGVNS. The CDR3 totals 13 residues. This clone came up a few times. It was with 60 Vbeta and 13 Jbeta primers that the PCR ran. TCRdb's copy holds only in-frame clones and misses some; the assay was immunoSEQ multiplex PCR. The sample records about 80,000 clones, around 60% being singletons. The chain is built from TRBV25-1 and TRBJ2-7, with a weak D call TRBD1 (5 bases). What was sequenced was PBMCs. This TCR came from a male donor in good health and CMV-seropositive. Written as DNA, the CDR3 is TGTGCCAGCAGCGCTTGGGGCGTCCACGAGCAGTACTTC. Its translation is CASSAWGVHEQYF.